Presented here are 24 T cell receptor beta chains from one specimen sequenced in a study of T cell repertoires in cytomegalovirus infection. TCRdb re-called the reads through MiXCR, storing one row per CDR3 protein. In the table there are about 830,000 distinct CDR3 sequences, 32% of which are singletons. These receptors have no identified antigens. This material consisted of cultured CD8+ T cells from PBMCs, taken from culture after CMV antigen stimulation. The receptors originated from a human donor in good health (CMV status not recorded). Some clones in this sample may be carry-over from other donors' samples.

This clonotype has more than one count but fewer than ten. This sequence joins TRBV7-6 and TRBJ2-5; 7 nucleotides match TRBD1. Germline values: CDR1 SGHVS, CDR2 FNYEAQ. Trimming took 3 bases from V and 3 from J; bases not matched to a gene: 4. This CDR3 spans 14 amino acids. The CDR3 coding sequence is TGTGCCAGCAGCTTCTACGGACAGGAAGAGACCCAGTACTTC. Amino acid sequence: CASSFYGQEETQYF.

This clonotype was seen more than once but under ten times. The chain joins TRBV27 to TRBJ2-7; no definite D call. Germline loops: CDR1 MNHEY, CDR2 SMNVEV (reference sequence). The length of the CDR3 is 14 residues. Trimming stripped 0 bases from V and 3 bases from J, with 9 bases between. The CDR3 DNA is TGTGCCAGCAGTTTATCTGGGTTTGGCTACGAGCAGTACTTC. Protein: CASSLSGFGYEQYF.

This clonotype was seen ten or more times. V gene TRBV7-6 combines with J gene TRBJ2-3, with 7 bases matching TRBD2. The germline V gene encodes CDR1 SGHVS and CDR2 FNYEAQ. The CDR3 length is 15 residues. Trimming took 2 bases from V and 3 from J; bases not matched to a gene: 5. CDR3 nucleotide sequence: TGTGCCAGCAGCTTAATCGTGGGGGGGACAGATACGCAGTATTTT. Its protein product is CASSLIVGGTDTQYF.

The chain recombines TRBV7-4 with TRBJ2-3; D call uncertain. V lost 1 base and J 10 bases, leaving 9 bases between the germline ends. CDR1 is SGHVT, CDR2 SQSDAQ, per germline. The CDR3 is made up of 12 amino acids. As DNA, the CDR3 is TGTGCCAGCAGCTTAGGCCGAGGTCCGCAGTATTTT. Its translation: CASSLGRGPQYF. Combining the CDR3 with reference TRBV7-4 and TRBJ2-3 gives the whole variable domain GAGVSQSPRYKVAKRGRDVALRCDSISGHVTLYWYRQTLGQGSEVLTYSQSDAQRDKSGRPSGRFSAERPERSVSTLKIQRTEQGDSAVYLCASSLGRGPQYFGPGTRLTVL.

The V and J genes are TRBV5-4 and TRBJ2-1; possible D gene TRBD2, 5 bases. Looked up from germline, CDR1 is SGHNT and CDR2 is YYREEE (reference sequence). The CDR3 runs 13 residues. The V end was cut by 4 bases, the J end by 2 bases, with 7 bases between. The CDR3 nucleotides are TGTGCCAGCAGCACGACTACCTACAATGAGCAGTTCTTC. Translating it yields CASSTTTYNEQFF.

This clonotype showed up just a few times. This chain joins TRBV7-2 and TRBJ2-1; no definite D call. The CDR3 totals 12 residues. Germline assignment: CDR1 SGHTA and CDR2 FQGNSA. V shed 1 base and J shed 8 bases, with 6 bases lying between them. As DNA, the CDR3 is TGTGCCAGCAGCTTAGGGACGCATGAGCAGTTCTTC. Translating gives CASSLGTHEQFF.

The chain couples TRBV27 to TRBJ2-7, with D possibly called TRBD1 or TRBD2 (7 bases each). The CDR3 is 14 amino acids. The germline CDR1 and CDR2 sequences are MNHEY and SMNVEV (reference sequence). V dropped 6 bases and J dropped 2 bases, with 14 bases sitting between them. CDR3 region: CASSGGRGPYEQYF. The CDR3 nucleotides read TGTGCCAGCAGCGGGGGGAGGGGGCCCTACGAGCAGTACTTC.

The chain joins TRBV5-4 to TRBJ2-5; possibly TRBD2 for D (7 bases). CDR3 length equals 15 residues. The germline gives CDR1 SGHNT, CDR2 YYREEE (reference sequence). V lost 4 bases, J lost 4 bases, and 17 bases lay in between. CDR3 sequence (DNA): TGTGCCAGCAGCGTAGGGGGGGGTGGAGGAGAGACCCAGTACTTC. This codes for CASSVGGGGGETQYF.

This clonotype was recorded a few times. The chain joins TRBV2 to TRBJ1-1; a weak D match, TRBD1 (5 bases). V gave up 6 bases and J gave up 7 bases, with 9 bases separating them. The CDR3 totals 11 residues. CDR1 and CDR2 (germline): SNHLY, FYNNEI. CDR3 in DNA: TGTGCCAGCAGGGGACGAGATGAAGCTTTCTTT. Translation gives CASRGRDEAFF.

This rearrangement joins TRBV19 to TRBJ2-7; D tentatively reads TRBD1 or TRBD2 (5 bases each). V was clipped by 4 bases and J by 6 bases, with 19 bases between them. The germline V gene encodes CDR1 LNHDA and CDR2 SQIVND (reference sequence). The CDR3 runs 15 residues. The CDR3 nucleotides are TGTGCCAGTAGTACGCCGGGACGCAGCCCCTTCGAGCAGTACTTC. This translates into CASSTPGRSPFEQYF.

Many counts were recorded for this clonotype. The genes are TRBV7-8 and TRBJ1-4; no definite D call. Deletions cut 5 bases from V and 0 bases from J, with 7 bases between. Germline V CDR1 and CDR2: SGHVS, FQNEAQ. CDR3 size: 14 residues. CDR3 coding DNA: TGTGCCAGCAGCCAGACAACAACTAATGAAAAACTGTTTTTT. This encodes CASSQTTTNEKLFF. Using reference TRBV7-8 and TRBJ1-4 for the parts outside the CDR3, the full variable domain is GAGVSQSPRYKVAKRGQDVALRCDPISGHVSLFWYQQALGQGPEFLTYFQNEAQLDKSGLPSDRFFAERPEGSVSTLKIQRTQQEDSAVYLCASSQTTTNEKLFFGSGTQLSVL.

This clonotype was observed a handful of times. V usage is TRBV4-2 and J usage is TRBJ1-5; perhaps TRBD1 as D (5 bases). CDR1 LGHNA and CDR2 YNFKEQ come from the germline V gene. The CDR3 spans 15 residues. Trimming removed 0 bases at V and 6 bases at J, with 12 bases between. CDR3 DNA sequence: TGTGCCAGCAGCCAAGATGGAGGGAGGGGTCAGCCCCAGCATTTT. Amino acids: CASSQDGGRGQPQHF.

In this sample, this clonotype turned up a few times. The V call is TRBV7-2, the J call TRBJ2-2; D uncertain. This CDR3 has 13 amino acids. V shed 5 bases and J shed 7 bases, with 11 bases lying between them. In germline, CDR1 is SGHTA, CDR2 FQGNSA. DNA for the CDR3: TGTGCCAGCAGCCCCCCCGTCTACGGGGAGCTGTTTTTT. It specifies CASSPPVYGELFF.

The DNA for the CDR3 is TGTGCCAGCAGTTTATTGACTGCTGGGGGGGCCACAAATGAGCAGTTCTTC. As protein: CASSLLTAGGATNEQFF. This rearrangement joins TRBV27 to TRBJ2-1; TRBD2 might be the D (7 bases). Germline assignment: CDR1 MNHEY and CDR2 SMNVEV (reference sequence). Trimming took off 1 base at V and 7 bases at J, with 20 bases between the two ends. This CDR3 is built from 17 residues.

The rearrangement links TRBV15 to TRBJ1-4, with D possibly being TRBD1 (6 bases). The length of the CDR3 is 18 residues. From germline, CDR1 is LNHNV and CDR2 YYDKDF (reference sequence). The germline V and J ends were trimmed by 0 bases and 1 base, with 15 bases remaining between them. The CDR3 loop reads CATSRDRAWDITNEKLFF. CDR3 DNA sequence: TGTGCCACCAGCAGAGATCGAGCGTGGGACATAACTAATGAAAAACTGTTTTTT.

The rearrangement links TRBV4-1 to TRBJ2-5, with D possibly being TRBD1 (6 bases). Germline V gives CDR1 MGHRA, CDR2 YSYEKL. V shed 5 bases and J shed 3 bases, with 13 bases lying between them. This CDR3 has 14 amino acids. In nucleotides, the CDR3 is TGCGCCAGCAGCTCCCAACAGGGAAAAGAGACCCAGTACTTC. It codes for CASSSQQGKETQYF.

V and J are TRBV7-4 and TRBJ2-1; either TRBD1 or TRBD2 may supply D (5 bases each). The ends were cut back, 4 bases at V and 2 bases at J, with 12 bases in the middle. Germline loops: CDR1 SGHVT, CDR2 SQSDAQ. This CDR3 region has 15 residues. This chain's CDR3 is CASSSRDGAYNEQFF. CDR3 in DNA: TGTGCCAGCAGCTCCCGGGACGGAGCCTACAATGAGCAGTTCTTC. The entire variable domain, with the rest obtained from reference TRBV7-4 and TRBJ2-1, is as follows: GAGVSQSPRYKVAKRGRDVALRCDSISGHVTLYWYRQTLGQGSEVLTYSQSDAQRDKSGRPSGRFSAERPERSVSTLKIQRTEQGDSAVYLCASSSRDGAYNEQFFGPGTRLTVL.

This clonotype was detected a few times. This chain joins TRBV4-2 and TRBJ1-5; D might be TRBD1 (5 bases). This CDR3 has 15 residues. V gave up 0 bases and J gave up 2 bases, with 8 bases separating them. CDR1 and CDR2 (germline): LGHNA, YNFKEQ. CDR3 loop: CASSQEVGGNQPQHF. CDR3 nucleotide sequence: TGTGCCAGCAGCCAAGAAGTGGGGGGCAATCAGCCCCAGCATTTT.

The chain uses TRBV5-4 and TRBJ2-4; D not resolved. Trimming stripped 2 bases from V and 1 base from J, with 7 bases between. The CDR3 length is 14 residues. Germline loops: CDR1 SGHNT, CDR2 YYREEE (reference sequence). CDR3 sequence: CASSLNVAKNIQYF. The CDR3 DNA sequence: TGTGCCAGCAGCTTAAACGTGGCCAAAAACATTCAGTACTTC. Looking up the rest from reference TRBV5-4 and TRBJ2-4 gives the full variable domain: ETGVTQSPTHLIKTRGQQVTLRCSSQSGHNTVSWYQQALGQGPQFIFQYYREEENGRGNFPPRFSGLQFPNYSSELNVNALELDDSALYLCASSLNVAKNIQYFGAGTRLSVL.

The V call is TRBV4-3, the J call TRBJ2-1; a weak D match, TRBD2 (6 bases). Germline CDR1 and CDR2: LGHNA and YSLEER. V was trimmed by 0 bases and J by 4 bases, leaving 13 bases between them. The CDR3 totals 16 residues. CDR3 in amino acids: CASSQDSGRTYNEQFF. As DNA, the CDR3 is TGCGCCAGCAGCCAAGACAGTGGGAGGACATACAATGAGCAGTTCTTC.

Ten or more counts support this clonotype. CDR3 region: CASSLGTSGGRNIQYF. The CDR3 coding sequence is TGTGCCAGCAGCTTAGGGACTAGCGGGGGGAGGAACATTCAGTACTTC. V usage is TRBV7-2 and J usage is TRBJ2-4; TRBD2 matches 14 bases. The CDR3 is 16 amino acids. V shed 1 base and J 7 bases; nucleotides not matched to a gene: 3. Germline V CDR1 and CDR2: SGHTA, FQGNSA.

Notes on this clonotype: The germline gene is not matched at one end of the junction; a read error may be the cause. This chain connects TRBV4-3 to TRBJ2-2; D not certain. Looked up from germline, CDR1 is LGHNA and CDR2 is YSLEER. The CDR3 has 11 residues. The CDR3 coding sequence is TGTGCCAGCAGCCATGCCGGGGAGCTGTTTTTT. It encodes CASSHAGELFF.

As regards this clonotype: Because the CDR3's place on the DNA is in doubt, the DNA is left out and the CDR3 is given as listed by TCRdb. The chain couples TRBV12-3 or TRBV12-4 to TRBJ2-1; TRBD1, the D gene given by the table, was not confirmed from the DNA. Ends included, the CDR3 has 18 residues. CDR3 sequence: CASILGPLWTDAYNEQFF.

This clonotype showed up just a few times. Here the CDR3 reads CASSLAMGNQPQHF. The DNA for the CDR3 is TGTGCCAGCAGCTTGGCCATGGGCAATCAGCCCCAGCATTTT. The chain uses TRBV5-5 and TRBJ1-5; D not resolved. Per germline, CDR1 SGHKS and CDR2 YYEKEE (reference sequence). With 0 bases removed from V and 2 bases from J, the gap between germline ends came to 6 bases. The CDR3 consists of 14 residues.